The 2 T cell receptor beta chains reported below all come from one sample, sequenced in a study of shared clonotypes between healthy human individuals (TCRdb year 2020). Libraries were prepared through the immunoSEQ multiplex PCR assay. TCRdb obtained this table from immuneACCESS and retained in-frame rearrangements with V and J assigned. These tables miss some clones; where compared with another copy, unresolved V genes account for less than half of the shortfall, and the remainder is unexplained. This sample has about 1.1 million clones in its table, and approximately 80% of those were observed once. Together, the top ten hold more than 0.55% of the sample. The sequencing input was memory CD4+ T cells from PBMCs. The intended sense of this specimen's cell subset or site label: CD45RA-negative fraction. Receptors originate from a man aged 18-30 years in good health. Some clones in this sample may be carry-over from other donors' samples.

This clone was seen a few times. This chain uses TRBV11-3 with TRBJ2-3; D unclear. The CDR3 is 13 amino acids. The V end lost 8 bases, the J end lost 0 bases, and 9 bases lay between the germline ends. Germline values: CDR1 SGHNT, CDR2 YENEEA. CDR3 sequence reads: CASRLTSTDTQYF. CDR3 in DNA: TGTGCCAGCCGGTTGACTAGCACAGATACGCAGTATTTT.

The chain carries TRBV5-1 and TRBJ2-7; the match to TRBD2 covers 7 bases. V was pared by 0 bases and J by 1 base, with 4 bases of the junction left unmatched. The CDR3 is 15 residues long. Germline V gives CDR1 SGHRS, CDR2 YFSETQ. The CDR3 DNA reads TGCGCCAGCAGCTTGGGCCTAGCGGAATCCTACGAGCAGTACTTC. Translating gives CASSLGLAESYEQYF.